This TCR beta chain stems from a study of human T cells and chemical hapten exposure. Notes on the study in general: Alopecia was present in the donors, so their immune response may differ from healthy people's.

Time point reported: pre-sensitization, week 0. The treatment here: therapeutic diphenylcyclopropenone sensitization with weekly scalp DPC. This clonotype showed up many times. Its antigen is undetermined. TCRdb called the RACE reads again in MiXCR, with one record for every CDR3 protein. The sample has about 120,000 distinct CDR3 sequences; about 13% are singletons. The clonotype originates from a woman aged 18-29 years with alopecia areata. Some clones in this sample may be carry-over from other donors' samples. Specimen: whole blood, collected in connection with sensitization to the hapten diphenylcyclopropenone (DPC).

CDR3 in DNA: TGTGCCTGGAGTGCCCAATACGAGCAGTACTTC. It translates to CAWSAQYEQYF. This chain connects TRBV30 to TRBJ2-7; D is undetermined. The CDR3 totals 11 residues. Germline V gene lookup returns CDR1 GTSNPN and CDR2 SVGIG (reference sequence). V gave up 1 base and J gave up 4 bases, with 5 bases separating them.